One and the same sample provided the 9 T cell receptor beta chains below, sequenced in a study of shared clonotypes between healthy human individuals. Libraries were prepared by immunoSEQ multiplex PCR; TCRdb keeps only in-frame clonotypes and omits some of them. The profile covers 550,000 to 600,000 clones, with roughly 79% appearing a single time and more than 10% taken by the ten largest. Sequences were obtained from PBMCs. The source of these receptors is a woman between 40 and 50 years old in good health. Some clones in this sample may be carry-over from other donors' samples.

About this clone itself: Other DNA sequences within the sample encode an identical CDR3. V is TRBV4-3 and J is TRBJ1-5; TRBD1 is a possible D gene (6 bases). The CDR3 spans 16 residues. Germline loops: CDR1 LGHNA, CDR2 YSLEER. Between the trimmed V and J ends, which lost 0 bases and 6 bases, there was a span of 15 bases. In nucleotides, the CDR3 is TGCGCCAGCAGCCAAGAAACGGCACAGGGAGGTCAGCCCCAGCATTTT. It codes for CASSQETAQGGQPQHF.

The chain uses TRBV19 and TRBJ2-4; 7 bases align to TRBD1. Germline V gene data show CDR1 as LNHDA and CDR2 as SQIVND (reference sequence). This CDR3 contains 17 residues. Trimming removed 3 bases from V and 0 bases from J; junction bases left unmatched: 8. CDR3: CASSMGQLLVAKNIQYF. The CDR3 DNA reads TGTGCCAGTAGTATGGGACAGCTCTTAGTAGCCAAAAACATTCAGTACTTC.

The chain employs TRBV2 and TRBJ2-5, with D tentatively TRBD1 (5 bases). The germline V gene encodes CDR1 SNHLY and CDR2 FYNNEI. The V gene lost 2 bases and the J gene lost 5 bases, with 12 bases spanning the gap. This CDR3 region has 14 residues. The chain's CDR3 is CASSEWVAGETQYF. CDR3 nucleotides: TGTGCCAGCAGTGAATGGGTTGCAGGGGAGACCCAGTACTTC.

The rearrangement joins TRBV5-1 to TRBJ2-7; tentatively, D is TRBD2 (6 bases). The length of the CDR3 is 16 residues. Germline V CDR1 and CDR2: SGHRS, YFSETQ. Trimming removed 3 bases at V and 0 bases at J, with 16 bases between. DNA of the CDR3: TGCGCCAGCAGCTCCGCCGGAGGGTGGAGCTCCTACGAGCAGTACTTC. This gives the protein CASSSAGGWSSYEQYF.

The sample holds a few counts of this clone. DNA for the CDR3: TGTGCCAGCAGCGCCGGAGGGGCAGGTCGTGAAAAACTGTTTTTT. The encoded protein is CASSAGGAGREKLFF. The chain joins TRBV9 to TRBJ1-4, with D possibly matching TRBD1 (5 bases). The CDR3 spans 15 residues. Trimming stripped 3 bases from V and 7 bases from J, with 16 bases between. The V gene's germline CDR1 is SGDLS and CDR2 YYNGEE.

The chain is built from TRBV14 and TRBJ1-1, with no clear D. The CDR3 length is 16 residues. Germline CDR1 is SGHDN and CDR2 is FVKESK. Trimming removed 4 bases from V and 0 bases from J, with 15 bases in between. The CDR3 region has the DNA TGTGCCAGCAGCCGAACCTTGACGGTAATGAACACTGAAGCTTTCTTT. It is translated as CASSRTLTVMNTEAFF.

This clone was picked up many times. The rearrangement uses TRBV10-2 and TRBJ1-1, with unresolved D. Per the germline V gene, CDR1 is WSHSY and CDR2 is SAAADI. V gave up 6 bases and J gave up 5 bases, with 7 bases separating them. The CDR3 length is 11 residues. The CDR3 is CASRGDTEAFF. The DNA for the CDR3 is TGCGCCAGCAGAGGAGATACTGAAGCTTTCTTT.

The chain employs TRBV4-3 and TRBJ1-6, with D hard to call. Per the germline V gene, CDR1 is LGHNA and CDR2 is YSLEER. This CDR3 has 15 residues. V shed 4 bases and J shed 4 bases, with 11 bases lying between them. The CDR3 sequence is CASSPRPGYNSPLHF. The CDR3 DNA reads as TGCGCCAGCAGCCCGAGGCCCGGATATAATTCACCCCTCCACTTT.

CDR3 coding DNA: TGTGCCAGCAGCTTAGCCTTACCAATTGCGCCCCAGCATTTT. It codes for CASSLALPIAPQHF. This chain uses TRBV7-9 with TRBJ1-5, with D hard to call. CDR3 length: 14 amino acids. The germline gives CDR1 SEHNR, CDR2 FQNEAQ (reference sequence). Trimming left V 0 bases short and J 9 bases short, with 12 bases between.